This record covers a single TCR beta chain. The sample is drawn from a study of blood T cell repertoires in COVID-19. Study-wide context: Material from acute and convalescent COVID-19 was sourced from the United States, Italy and Spain. The analysed material was cDNA or gDNA that came from T cells, B-cell-depleted T cells, or PBMCs.

Original methodology: Quantification of nucleated cells was approximated via reference gene primer amplification. Here immunoSEQ multiplex PCR was the method, and the copy in TCRdb shows in-frame clones only, minus some. V and J calls and clone size follow that table, whereas D and trimming were derived from the DNA. The sample shows under 75,000 clones, around nine tenths of them seen only once. The V gene end was trimmed by 3 bases and the J gene end by 2 bases; junction bases not matched to a gene: 3. In germline, CDR1 is SGHRS, CDR2 YFSETQ. The CDR3 is 14 residues long. This sequence was found in a woman aged 18-35 years with acute or convalescent COVID-19. The chain recombines TRBV5-1 with TRBJ1-2; TRBD1 aligns across 8 bases. Material for sequencing was peripheral blood. The chain's CDR3 is CASSSDRGNYGYTF. The DNA for the CDR3 is TGCGCCAGCAGCTCAGACAGGGGCAACTATGGCTACACCTTC.